The TCR beta chain under discussion was sequenced for a study of Ad26.COV2.S vaccination and SARS-CoV-2 variants. Treatment given: roughly 18 received Ad26.COV2.S at low or high dose, single or two shots; a few received placebo; per-sample allocation not given. Sampling took place 63 days after the first vaccine or placebo injection. The table came from immunoSEQ multiplex PCR; TCRdb's copy has only in-frame clones and leaves some out. Among about 320,000 clones, 85% were seen once, and the ten largest hold 2.1%. V dropped 0 bases and J dropped 6 bases, with 15 bases sitting between them. The V gene's germline CDR1 is SGDLS and CDR2 YYNGEE. CDR3 length: 15 residues.

The TCR originated in a person aged 18 to 59 who received the Ad26.COV2.S COVID-19 vaccine or a placebo. The sample was peripheral blood, taken in a trial of Ad26.COV2.S vaccine versus placebo. V is TRBV9 and J is TRBJ1-1; D gene unclear. The CDR3 DNA follows: TGTGCCAGCAGCGTAGGGGCAGGATCTCCAGCTGAAGCTTTCTTT. Protein sequence: CASSVGAGSPAEAFF.